Following are 29 T cell receptor beta chains from one sample sequenced in a study of T cells after yellow fever vaccination. MiXCR, applied by TCRdb to the 5' RACE reads, yields one record per CDR3 protein. The repertoire consists of some 560,000 distinct CDR3 sequences, with about a sixth occurring once and the leading ten covering roughly 17%. The sample in question was PBMCs, obtained around 5 days after the first yellow fever vaccination. The receptor source for this set is a man younger than 35 who received the YFV17D yellow fever vaccine.

J is TRBJ2-3 and V is TRBV12-3 or TRBV12-4, with 11 bases that match TRBD2. With V trimmed by 4 bases and J by 1 base, 13 bases remained unmatched. This CDR3 spans 19 amino acids. The CDR3 bases are TGTGCCAGCAGTTCGCCGGGAGTTACTAGCGGGGGTGGCACAGATACGCAGTATTTT. Encoded protein: CASSSPGVTSGGGTDTQYF.

V gene TRBV7-2 combines with J gene TRBJ2-3, with D perhaps matching TRBD1 or TRBD2 (5 bases each). V shed 3 bases and J shed 5 bases, with 12 bases lying between them. This CDR3 region has 14 residues. In germline, CDR1 is SGHTA, CDR2 FQGNSA. Written as DNA, the CDR3 is TGTGCCAGCAGCTTCTCCGGGGCTGGAGATACGCAGTATTTT. Residues: CASSFSGAGDTQYF.

This chain connects TRBV7-2 to TRBJ2-3; unclear D gene. The V end lost 0 bases, the J end lost 0 bases, and 13 bases lay between the germline ends. The germline gives CDR1 SGHTA, CDR2 FQGNSA. CDR3 length: 17 residues. The CDR3: CASSLAPRSLSTDTQYF. In DNA form, the CDR3 reads TGTGCCAGCAGCTTAGCCCCCCGGAGTCTTAGCACAGATACGCAGTATTTT. Based on the CDR3 plus reference TRBV7-2 and TRBJ2-3, the full variable domain is GAGVSQSPSNKVTEKGKDVELRCDPISGHTALYWYRQSLGQGLEFLIYFQGNSAPDKSGLPSDRFSAERTGGSVSTLTIQRTQQEDSAVYLCASSLAPRSLSTDTQYFGPGTRLTVL.

This clonotype has ten or more counts. J is TRBJ2-1 and V is TRBV19, with D possibly matching TRBD2 (6 bases). V shed 3 bases and J shed 0 bases, with 9 bases lying between them. The length of the CDR3 is 15 residues. Germline-derived CDR1 and CDR2 are LNHDA and SQIVND (reference sequence). The CDR3 is CASSMRGSSYNEQFF. CDR3 DNA sequence: TGTGCCAGTAGTATGCGGGGTAGCTCCTACAATGAGCAGTTCTTC.

The CDR3 sequence: CASSFQGVRETQYF. CDR3 DNA: TGTGCCAGCAGCTTCCAGGGGGTGCGGGAGACCCAGTACTTC. The J gene is TRBJ2-5, the V gene TRBV7-2; 7 positions agree with TRBD1. Germline assignment: CDR1 SGHTA and CDR2 FQGNSA. The V segment lost 3 bases and the J segment 5 bases; nucleotides outside the gene matches: 6. CDR3 length equals 14 residues.

In DNA, the CDR3 is TGTGCCTGGAGTGGGTGGAGGACCTACGAGCAGTACGTC. The encoded protein is CAWSGWRTYEQYV. The V call is TRBV30, the J call TRBJ2-7; D perhaps matches TRBD2 (5 bases). Trimming removed 1 base at V and 2 bases at J, with 9 bases between. There are 13 residues in the CDR3. Germline assignment: CDR1 GTSNPN and CDR2 SVGIG (reference sequence).

This clonotype was observed a few times. This sequence joins TRBV7-8 and TRBJ1-4; tentatively, D is TRBD1 (5 bases). Trimming removed 3 bases at V and 7 bases at J, with 15 bases between. The CDR3 sequence is 15 residues long. The germline V gene has CDR1 SGHVS and CDR2 FQNEAQ. The CDR3 DNA reads as TGTGCCAGCAGCTTGAGGGGCCCAAGCGGTGAAAAACTGTTTTTT. It is translated as CASSLRGPSGEKLFF.

The table lists this clonotype with a few counts. This chain links TRBV12-3 or TRBV12-4 with TRBJ2-7; D ambiguous. CDR3 length: 13 amino acids. The V end lost 4 bases, the J end lost 3 bases, and 10 bases lay between the germline ends. Here the CDR3 DNA reads TGTGCCAGCAGTTCCCCCCATCTCTACGAGCAGTACTTC. This gives the protein CASSSPHLYEQYF.

The genes are TRBV18 and TRBJ2-5; 8 bases match TRBD1. The CDR3 loop spans 15 amino acids. Trimming cost V 1 base and J 2 bases; bases outside gene matches: 3. Germline V gene data show CDR1 as KGHSH and CDR2 as LQKENI. CDR3 in DNA: TGTGCCAGCTCACCACGGGACAGGAGACAAGAGACCCAGTACTTC. Translation: CASSPRDRRQETQYF. Based on the CDR3 plus reference TRBV18 and TRBJ2-5, the full variable domain is NAGVMQNPRHLVRRRGQEARLRCSPMKGHSHVYWYRQLPEEGLKFMVYLQKENIIDESGMPKERFSAEFPKEGPSILRIQQVVRGDSAAYFCASSPRDRRQETQYFGPGTRLLVL.

In its sample, this clonotype was seen a few times. The chain couples TRBV7-2 to TRBJ2-3, with TRBD2 matching 10 bases. This CDR3 comprises 14 residues. V shed 6 bases and J 4 bases; nucleotides not matched to a gene: 4. Germline V gene sequence: CDR1 SGHTA, CDR2 FQGNSA. This chain's CDR3 is CASSKGLAADTQYF. In DNA, the CDR3 is TGTGCCAGCAGTAAAGGACTAGCGGCAGATACGCAGTATTTT.

This clonotype was counted only a few times. This chain links TRBV7-9 with TRBJ2-2; 9 nucleotides align to TRBD1. The CDR3 contains 15 residues. Germline loops: CDR1 SEHNR, CDR2 FQNEAQ (reference sequence). V gave up 3 bases and J gave up 5 bases; unmatched junction bases: 4. The CDR3 sequence is CASSFWDRATGELFF. Written as DNA, the CDR3 is TGTGCCAGCAGCTTCTGGGACAGGGCAACCGGGGAGCTGTTTTTT.

J is TRBJ2-1 and V is TRBV5-1; 10 nucleotides agree with TRBD1. The CDR3 extends over 14 amino acids. The junction had 5 bases not matched to a gene; V was cut back by 2 bases and J by 9 bases. Per the germline V gene, CDR1 is SGHRS and CDR2 is YFSETQ. DNA of the CDR3: TGCGCCAGCAGCTTAGGACAGGGGGAAGGTGAGCAGTTCTTC. Translated: CASSLGQGEGEQFF.

V is TRBV11-2 and J is TRBJ2-7; no reliable D call. V shed 4 bases and J shed 2 bases, with 6 bases lying between them. This CDR3 is built from 12 residues. Germline V gene lookup returns CDR1 SGHAT and CDR2 FQNNGV. The CDR3 loop reads CASSWGPYEQYV. The CDR3 DNA reads TGTGCCAGCAGCTGGGGTCCCTACGAGCAGTACGTC.

The J gene is TRBJ2-3, the V gene TRBV7-2; 9 bases agree with TRBD2. The germline CDR1 and CDR2 sequences are SGHTA and FQGNSA. This CDR3 is 15 amino acids long. V lost 2 bases and J lost 6; bases outside the gene matches: 6. DNA of the CDR3: TGTGCCAGCAGCTTATGGACTAGCGAGTCGGATACGCAGTATTTT. This sequence encodes CASSLWTSESDTQYF.

CDR3 loop: CASSFQSTNEKLFF. The CDR3 bases are TGTGCCAGCAGTTTCCAGTCAACTAATGAAAAACTGTTTTTT. The chain recombines TRBV12-3 or TRBV12-4 with TRBJ1-4, with D unresolved. This CDR3 comprises 14 residues. The V and J ends lost 3 bases and 0 bases respectively, with 5 bases between them.

The V and J genes are TRBV24-1 and TRBJ2-2, with a tentative D call TRBD2 (5 bases). The CDR3 is made up of 15 amino acids. In germline, CDR1 is KGHDR, CDR2 SFDVKD. Trimming stripped 4 bases from V and 5 bases from J, with 13 bases between. CDR3 amino acids: CATSDWTLRTGELFF. In DNA form, the CDR3 reads TGTGCCACCAGTGACTGGACTCTTAGAACCGGGGAGCTGTTTTTT.

This chain joins TRBV4-1 and TRBJ2-3; D is unclear. CDR1 is MGHRA, CDR2 YSYEKL, per germline. V gave up 0 bases and J gave up 4 bases, with 14 bases separating them. The CDR3 extends over 16 amino acids. The CDR3 loop reads CASSQDPSFSSDTQYF. The CDR3, as DNA: TGCGCCAGCAGCCAAGATCCCAGTTTCAGTTCAGATACGCAGTATTTT.

The chain uses TRBV4-3 and TRBJ1-5; D is unclear. This CDR3 comprises 13 residues. The V and J ends lost 3 bases and 4 bases respectively, with 7 bases between them. CDR1 LGHNA and CDR2 YSLEER come from the germline V gene. CDR3 DNA sequence: TGCGCCAGCAGCCAGGATAAGAATCAGCCCCAGCATTTT. It yields the protein CASSQDKNQPQHF.

V is TRBV20-1 and J is TRBJ2-4, with D perhaps TRBD1 or TRBD2 (5 bases each). Trimming pared 1 base from V and 10 bases from J, leaving 17 bases between. From germline, CDR1 is DFQATT and CDR2 SNEGSKA (reference sequence). The CDR3 consists of 14 residues. The CDR3 is CSARVGSGADIQYF. The CDR3 nucleotides read TGCAGTGCTAGAGTTGGGTCCGGGGCGGATATTCAGTACTTC.

This clonotype was detected only a few times. The chain has TRBV2 and TRBJ2-7; D remains unclear. V was cut by 2 bases and J by 5 bases, with 13 bases left in between. This CDR3 region has 14 residues. The germline V gene has CDR1 SNHLY and CDR2 FYNNEI. The CDR3 coding sequence is TGTGCCAGCAGTGAATTCTTCTCGAGCCACGAGCAGTACGTC. As protein: CASSEFFSSHEQYV.

This clonotype was found a few times. The chain has TRBV29-1 and TRBJ2-5; no reliable D call. The CDR3 consists of 12 residues. Germline lookup yields CDR1 SQVTM and CDR2 ANQGSEA. V was cut by 2 bases and J by 2 bases, with 6 bases left in between. The CDR3 DNA reads TGCAGCGTTGAAACGGAACAAGAGACCCAGTACTTC. This encodes CSVETEQETQYF.

This clonotype was counted only a few times. The rearrangement uses TRBV10-3 and TRBJ2-3, with 10 positions matching TRBD2. J lost 1 base, V lost 10 bases, and 5 bases had no gene match. In germline, CDR1 is ENHRY, CDR2 SYGVKD. The CDR3 sequence is 14 residues long. The CDR3 spells CATTLAGGTDTQYF. CDR3 DNA sequence: TGTGCCACGACCCTAGCGGGGGGCACAGATACGCAGTATTTT.

This clonotype was counted a few times. This chain connects TRBV5-1 to TRBJ1-1; possibly TRBD1 for D (5 bases). CDR1 SGHRS and CDR2 YFSETQ come from the germline V gene. Trimming pared 1 base from V and 4 bases from J, leaving 11 bases between. This CDR3 has 14 residues. CDR3 bases: TGCGCCAGCAGCTTGCGGGACTTCAGCACTGAAGCTTTCTTT. Its translation: CASSLRDFSTEAFF.

The rearrangement uses TRBV9 and TRBJ2-1; D is ambiguous. Per germline, CDR1 SGDLS and CDR2 YYNGEE. V lost 4 bases to trimming and J lost 4 bases, with 18 bases between them. The CDR3 has 16 amino acids. DNA of the CDR3: TGTGCCAGCAGCCCTGACTCGACCCCCCAATACAATGAGCAGTTCTTC. This gives the protein CASSPDSTPQYNEQFF.

This rearrangement joins TRBV12-3 or TRBV12-4 to TRBJ2-7; D remains ambiguous. V shed 6 bases and J shed 0 bases, with 15 bases lying between them. The CDR3 runs to 15 residues. CDR3 amino acids: CASSYGSTSSYEQYF. The CDR3 DNA follows: TGTGCCAGCAGCTACGGGTCCACGAGCTCCTACGAGCAGTACTTC.

The V gene is TRBV12-3 or TRBV12-4, the J gene TRBJ1-2, with 7 positions matching TRBD1. The junction had 9 bases not matched to a gene; V was cut back by 4 bases and J by 7 bases. CDR3 size: 14 residues. The chain's CDR3 is CASSSRQGRRGYTF. In DNA form, the CDR3 reads TGTGCCAGCAGTTCCCGACAGGGCCGTCGTGGCTACACCTTC.

The V call is TRBV20-1, the J call TRBJ2-5; 10 nucleotides line up with TRBD2. CDR1 is DFQATT and CDR2 is SNEGSKA in the germline V gene (reference sequence). After removal of 3 bases from V and 2 bases from J, the junction contained 6 bases not matched to a gene. There are 15 residues in the CDR3. The CDR3 DNA reads as TGCAGTGCTAGCGGTGGACTAGCGGTACAAGAGACCCAGTACTTC. Protein product: CSASGGLAVQETQYF.

V gene TRBV7-9 combines with J gene TRBJ2-3; D is ambiguous. The germline V and J ends were trimmed by 5 bases and 0 bases, with 12 bases remaining between them. Looked up from germline, CDR1 is SEHNR and CDR2 is FQNEAQ (reference sequence). The CDR3 has 15 residues. Here the CDR3 DNA reads TGTGCCAGCAGCCCGATACTTCTTAGCACAGATACGCAGTATTTT. The encoded protein is CASSPILLSTDTQYF.

There are many counts of this clonotype. The V and J genes are TRBV6-5 and TRBJ1-6; TRBD1 might be the D (6 bases). Germline V gene lookup returns CDR1 MNHEY and CDR2 SVGAGI. This CDR3 contains 14 residues. Trimming removed 6 bases at V and 4 bases at J, with 10 bases between. CDR3 DNA: TGTGCCAGCAGAACAGGGATTTATAATTCACCCCTCCACTTT. It specifies CASRTGIYNSPLHF.